This passage covers 15 T cell receptor beta chains from one sample sequenced in a study of cytomegalovirus exposure and HLA in healthy donors. Clones were read by immunoSEQ multiplex PCR, and TCRdb kept only the in-frame ones, dropping some. The sample holds some 110,000 clones; about 88% are singletons and the top ten take 1.5% to 2%. The sequenced sample consisted of PBMCs. These receptors were obtained from a woman in her late teens or twenties in good health and CMV-seropositive.

The chain uses TRBV28 and TRBJ1-2, with D possibly matching TRBD1 (6 bases). The V gene's germline CDR1 is MDHEN and CDR2 SYDVKM. The CDR3 runs 15 residues. V lost 8 bases and J 2 bases, leaving 18 bases between the germline ends. CDR3 coding DNA: TGTGCCAGCCTTTTAGGGGGGGGTGTGAACTATGGCTACACCTTC. Protein product: CASLLGGGVNYGYTF.

V usage is TRBV6-5 and J usage is TRBJ1-2, with 8 bases lining up with TRBD1. Germline V gene sequence: CDR1 MNHEY, CDR2 SVGAGI. CDR3 length: 13 amino acids. V shed 5 bases and J 7 bases; nucleotides not matched to a gene: 6. DNA for the CDR3: TGTGCCAGCAGTAAGACAGGGGACCCTGGCTACACCTTC. Its protein is CASSKTGDPGYTF.

The chain has TRBV25-1 and TRBJ1-3, with TRBD1 matching 9 bases. V was pared by 8 bases and J by 4 bases, with 9 bases of the junction left unmatched. Germline CDR1 is MGHDK and CDR2 is SYGVNS. The CDR3 length is 15 residues. This CDR3 reads CASVPTGGRGNTIYF. The CDR3 DNA sequence: TGTGCCAGCGTCCCGACAGGGGGGCGAGGAAACACCATATATTTT.

A few counts support this clone. The chain employs TRBV6-1 and TRBJ2-7; maybe TRBD1 (8 bases). Between the trimmed V and J ends, which lost 7 bases and 1 base, there was a span of 17 bases. This CDR3 is 15 amino acids long. Per the germline V gene, CDR1 is MNHNS and CDR2 is SASEGT. This chain's CDR3 is CASTSGTGGSYEQYF. The CDR3 nucleotides are TGTGCCAGCACGAGCGGGACAGGCGGATCCTACGAGCAGTACTTC.

This clone has a single count. The chain carries TRBV19 and TRBJ2-2; D gene unclear. The germline V and J ends were trimmed by 3 bases and 4 bases, with 6 bases remaining between them. This CDR3 has 13 amino acids. Germline CDR1 is LNHDA and CDR2 is SQIVND (reference sequence). CDR3 coding DNA: TGTGCCAGTAGTATTCGTCTCACCGGGGAGCTGTTTTTT. It encodes CASSIRLTGELFF. Together with reference TRBV19 and TRBJ2-2, the CDR3 gives the full variable domain: DGGITQSPKYLFRKEGQNVTLSCEQNLNHDAMYWYRQDPGQGLRLIYYSQIVNDFQKGDIAEGYSVSREKKESFPLTVTSAQKNPTAFYLCASSIRLTGELFFGEGSRLTVL.

The V call is TRBV6-6, the J call TRBJ1-2; D gene unclear. This CDR3 has 15 amino acids. V shed 0 bases and J shed 4 bases, with 12 bases lying between them. CDR1 is MNHNY and CDR2 is SVGAGI in the germline V gene (reference sequence). The CDR3 spells CASSYSGQIAYGYTF. In nucleotides, the CDR3 is TGTGCCAGCAGTTACTCTGGCCAAATCGCCTATGGCTACACCTTC.

DNA for the CDR3: TGTGCCAGCAAAGTGGGCAGGGGTTTCTACGAGCAGTACTTC. The encoded protein is CASKVGRGFYEQYF. This sequence joins TRBV6-5 and TRBJ2-7; the D gene is possibly TRBD1 (6 bases). Germline V gene data show CDR1 as MNHEY and CDR2 as SVGAGI. Trimming took 7 bases from V and 3 from J, leaving 16 bases between them. The CDR3 is 14 residues long.

A single count supports this clone. V gene TRBV6-1 combines with J gene TRBJ1-4; D might be TRBD1 (5 bases). Germline CDR1 is MNHNS and CDR2 is SASEGT. Trimming removed 7 bases at V and 8 bases at J, with 14 bases between. The CDR3 has 13 residues. CDR3 in DNA: TGTGCCAGCACAGGGAGGGAGTCGGAAAAACTGTTTTTT. Translating gives CASTGRESEKLFF.

This chain uses TRBV4-2 with TRBJ2-5; maybe TRBD1 (5 bases). CDR1 is LGHNA, CDR2 YNFKEQ, per germline. The CDR3 is made up of 14 amino acids. Trimming took off 1 base at V and 4 bases at J, with 10 bases between the two ends. CDR3 amino acids: CASSQVAGIETQYF. CDR3 coding DNA: TGTGCCAGCAGCCAAGTCGCAGGGATAGAGACCCAGTACTTC.

This chain links TRBV7-9 with TRBJ1-6, with D uncertain. The CDR3 loop spans 13 amino acids. Germline CDR1 is SEHNR and CDR2 is FQNEAQ (reference sequence). V was clipped by 5 bases and J by 10 bases, with 12 bases between them. CDR3 sequence reads: CASSPPGNSPLHF. The CDR3, as DNA: TGTGCCAGCAGCCCCCCGGGGAACTCACCCCTCCACTTT.

This clone showed up just a few times. V and J are TRBV6-1 and TRBJ2-3, with D perhaps matching TRBD2 (5 bases). The CDR3 has 15 residues. Germline V gives CDR1 MNHNS, CDR2 SASEGT. V lost 5 bases, J lost 6 bases, and 18 bases lay in between. The CDR3 protein is CASSRRPEATDTQYF. In DNA form, the CDR3 reads TGTGCCAGCAGTCGACGCCCGGAGGCGACCGATACGCAGTATTTT.

In its sample, this clone was seen once. The chain joins TRBV30 to TRBJ1-2; D ambiguous. Trimming stripped 4 bases from V and 6 bases from J, with 12 bases between. The CDR3 has 12 residues. CDR1 GTSNPN and CDR2 SVGIG come from the germline V gene (reference sequence). CDR3 DNA: TGTGCCTGGATGCGCACCTTCAATGGCTACACCTTC. Its translation: CAWMRTFNGYTF.

The chain employs TRBV27 and TRBJ1-6; D not resolved. V dropped 0 bases and J dropped 7 bases, with 7 bases sitting between them. The V gene's germline CDR1 is MNHEY and CDR2 SMNVEV (reference sequence). The CDR3 is 14 residues long. The CDR3: CASSLSSGNSPLHF. The CDR3 region has the DNA TGTGCCAGCAGTTTATCTTCCGGGAATTCACCCCTCCACTTT.

The chain links TRBV18 to TRBJ2-4, with TRBD1 identical over 10 bases. The V gene end was trimmed by 3 bases and the J gene end by 0 bases; junction bases not matched to a gene: 8. This CDR3 is built from 18 residues. Germline loops: CDR1 KGHSH, CDR2 LQKENI. CDR3 sequence: CASSPGGQGLLAKNIQYF. Written as DNA, the CDR3 is TGTGCCAGCTCACCGGGGGGACAGGGGCTCTTAGCCAAAAACATTCAGTACTTC.

This clone appeared a single time. The chain combines TRBV4-2 with TRBJ1-3, with 7 bases fitting TRBD1. The V gene end was trimmed by 4 bases and the J gene end by 2 bases; junction bases not matched to a gene: 5. This CDR3 is 15 amino acids long. Per the germline V gene, CDR1 is LGHNA and CDR2 is YNFKEQ. The CDR3 loop is CASSRDRGTGNTIYF. The CDR3 coding sequence is TGTGCCAGCAGCCGGGACAGAGGCACTGGAAACACCATATATTTT.